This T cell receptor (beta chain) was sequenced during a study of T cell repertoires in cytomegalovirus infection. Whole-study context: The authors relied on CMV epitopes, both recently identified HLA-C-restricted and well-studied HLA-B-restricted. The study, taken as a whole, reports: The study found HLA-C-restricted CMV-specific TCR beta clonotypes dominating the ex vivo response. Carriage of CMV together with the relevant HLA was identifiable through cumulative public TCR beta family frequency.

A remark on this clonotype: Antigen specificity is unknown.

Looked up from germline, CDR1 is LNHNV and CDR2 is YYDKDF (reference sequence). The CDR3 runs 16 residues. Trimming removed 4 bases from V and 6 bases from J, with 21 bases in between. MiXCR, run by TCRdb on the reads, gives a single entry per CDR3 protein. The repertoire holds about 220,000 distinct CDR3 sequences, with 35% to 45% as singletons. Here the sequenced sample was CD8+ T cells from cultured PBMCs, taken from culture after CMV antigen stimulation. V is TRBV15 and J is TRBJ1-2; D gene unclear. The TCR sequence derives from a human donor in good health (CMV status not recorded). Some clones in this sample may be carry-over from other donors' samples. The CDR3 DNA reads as TGTGCCACCAGCACCCCTCTGATGATTGGACGCGATGGCTACACCTTC. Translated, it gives CATSTPLMIGRDGYTF.